This TCR beta chain was sequenced during a study of CD8 T cells in ankylosing spondylitis. Study-level findings and limits: Roughly eight highly homologous variants formed a TCR beta motif that appeared characteristic of ankylosing spondylitis blood. Researchers reportedly found disease-linked clones significantly enriched in matched ankylosing spondylitis synovial fluid. Some of these motif variants have turned up before, in reports on reactive arthritis synovial fluid and blood.

Germline V CDR1 and CDR2: SQVTM, ANQGSEA. Trimming pared 4 bases from V and 0 bases from J, leaving 9 bases between. The length of the CDR3 is 14 residues. This clonotype showed up many times. The antigen remains unidentified. TCRdb called the 5' RACE reads again in MiXCR, with one record for every CDR3 protein. The sample lists 350,000 or so distinct CDR3 sequences; 8% were seen once. The TCR sequence derives from a male donor with ankylosing spondylitis. Sequencing was performed on blood, either unsorted or a sorted T cell fraction (not recorded which). The chain uses TRBV29-1 and TRBJ2-2, with D hard to call. The CDR3 DNA reads as TGCAGCGTTGTGGGTCCCGCGAACACCGGGGAGCTGTTTTTT. It specifies CSVVGPANTGELFF.